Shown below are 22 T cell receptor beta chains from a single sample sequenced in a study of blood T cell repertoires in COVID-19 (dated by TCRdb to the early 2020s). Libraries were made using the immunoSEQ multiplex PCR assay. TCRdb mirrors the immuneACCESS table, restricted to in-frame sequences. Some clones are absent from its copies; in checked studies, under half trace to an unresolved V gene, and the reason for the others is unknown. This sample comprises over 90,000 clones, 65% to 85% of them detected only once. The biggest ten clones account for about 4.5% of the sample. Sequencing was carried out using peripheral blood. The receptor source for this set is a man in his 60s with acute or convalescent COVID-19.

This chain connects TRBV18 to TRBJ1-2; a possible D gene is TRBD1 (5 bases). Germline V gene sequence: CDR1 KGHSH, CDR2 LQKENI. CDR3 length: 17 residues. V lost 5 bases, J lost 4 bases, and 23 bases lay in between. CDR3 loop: CASSSTKGSAGVYGYTF. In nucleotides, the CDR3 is TGTGCCAGCTCATCCACGAAGGGGTCTGCTGGAGTCTATGGCTACACCTTC.

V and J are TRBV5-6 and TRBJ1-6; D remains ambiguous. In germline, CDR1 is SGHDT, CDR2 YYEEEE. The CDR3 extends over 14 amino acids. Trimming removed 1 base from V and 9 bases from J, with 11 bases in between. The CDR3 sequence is CASSLRGLGSPLHF. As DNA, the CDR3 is TGTGCCAGCAGCTTGCGTGGGCTGGGTTCACCCCTCCACTTT.

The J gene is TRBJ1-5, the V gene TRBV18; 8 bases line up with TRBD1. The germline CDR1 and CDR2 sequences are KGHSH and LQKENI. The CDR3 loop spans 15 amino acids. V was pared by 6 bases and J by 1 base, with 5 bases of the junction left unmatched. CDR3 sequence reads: CASSPGGVSNQPQHF. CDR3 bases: TGTGCCAGCTCCCCAGGGGGCGTCAGCAATCAGCCCCAGCATTTT.

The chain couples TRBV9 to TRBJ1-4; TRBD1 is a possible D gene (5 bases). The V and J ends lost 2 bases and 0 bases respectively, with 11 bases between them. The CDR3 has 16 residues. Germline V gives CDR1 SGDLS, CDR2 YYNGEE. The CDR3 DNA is TGTGCCAGCAGCGTCGGACAATTCTCAACTAATGAAAAACTGTTTTTT. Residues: CASSVGQFSTNEKLFF.

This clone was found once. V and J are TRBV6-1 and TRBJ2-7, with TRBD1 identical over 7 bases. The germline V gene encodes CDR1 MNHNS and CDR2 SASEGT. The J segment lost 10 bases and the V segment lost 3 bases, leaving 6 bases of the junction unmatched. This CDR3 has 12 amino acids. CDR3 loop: CASSEDRSFQYF. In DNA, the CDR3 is TGTGCCAGCAGTGAGGACAGGTCGTTTCAGTACTTC.

CDR3 residues: CATTPLAGGTYEQYF. The CDR3 DNA sequence: TGTGCCACCACCCCTCTAGCGGGAGGGACTTACGAGCAGTACTTC. This chain uses TRBV6-5 with TRBJ2-7; 12 bases match TRBD2. CDR3 length equals 15 residues. Germline CDR1 reads MNHEY; CDR2 reads SVGAGI. V shed 10 bases and J 4 bases; nucleotides not matched to a gene: 11.

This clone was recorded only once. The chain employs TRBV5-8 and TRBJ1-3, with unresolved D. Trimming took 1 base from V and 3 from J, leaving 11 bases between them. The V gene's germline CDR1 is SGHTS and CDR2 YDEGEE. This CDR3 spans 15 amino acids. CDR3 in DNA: TGTGCCAGCAGCTTGTCCCCTGAGAGTGGAAACACCATATATTTT. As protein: CASSLSPESGNTIYF.

As DNA, the CDR3 is TGCGCCAGCAGCCAAGATTACCGGGGTGGAAACACCATATATTTT. This translates into CASSQDYRGGNTIYF. The chain joins TRBV4-1 to TRBJ1-3; unclear D gene. Germline CDR1 MGHRA, CDR2 YSYEKL. The CDR3 runs to 15 residues. Trimming took 0 bases from V and 3 from J, leaving 9 bases between them.

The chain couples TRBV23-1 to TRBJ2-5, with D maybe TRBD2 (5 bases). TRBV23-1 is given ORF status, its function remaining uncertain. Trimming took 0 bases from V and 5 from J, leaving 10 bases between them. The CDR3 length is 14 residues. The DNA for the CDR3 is TGCGCCAGCAGTCAATCGCGGGTAGGGGAGACCCAGTACTTC. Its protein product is CASSQSRVGETQYF.

The CDR3 DNA reads TGTGCCAGCTCTCAAACAGAGACTAGCGGGAGATCAGATACGCAGTATTTT. It is translated as CASSQTETSGRSDTQYF. The chain employs TRBV18 and TRBJ2-3, with TRBD2 matching over 12 bases. Germline V gene sequence: CDR1 KGHSH, CDR2 LQKENI. Losses at the gene ends were 6 bases for V and 4 bases for J; bases not matched to a gene: 11. The CDR3 covers 17 residues.

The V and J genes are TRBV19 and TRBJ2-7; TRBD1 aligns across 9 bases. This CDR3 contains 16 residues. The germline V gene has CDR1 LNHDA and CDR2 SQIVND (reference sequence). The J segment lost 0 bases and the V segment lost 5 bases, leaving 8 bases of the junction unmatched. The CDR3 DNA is TGTGCCAGTAGTCCCACGGGACAGGGATACTCCTACGAGCAGTACTTC. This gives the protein CASSPTGQGYSYEQYF.

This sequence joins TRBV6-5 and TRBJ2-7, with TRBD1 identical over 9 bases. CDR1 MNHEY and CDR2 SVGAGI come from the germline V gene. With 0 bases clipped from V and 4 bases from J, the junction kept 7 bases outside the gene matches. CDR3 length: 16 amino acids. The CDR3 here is CASSYSGGQGLYEQYF. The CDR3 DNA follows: TGTGCCAGCAGTTACTCGGGGGGACAGGGTTTATACGAGCAGTACTTC.

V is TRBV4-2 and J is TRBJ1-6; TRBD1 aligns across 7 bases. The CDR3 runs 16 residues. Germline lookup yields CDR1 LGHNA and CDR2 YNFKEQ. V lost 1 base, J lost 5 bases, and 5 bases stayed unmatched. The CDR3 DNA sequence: TGTGCCAGCAGCCAAGCGATCCAGGGGGATAATTCACCCCTCCACTTT. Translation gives CASSQAIQGDNSPLHF.

The CDR3: CASKRTGDYGYTF. The CDR3 region has the DNA TGTGCCAGCAAAAGGACAGGTGACTATGGCTACACCTTC. The chain recombines TRBV27 with TRBJ1-2, with 7 positions matching TRBD1. The ends lost 7 bases at V and 3 bases at J; junction bases unmatched: 5. The germline CDR1 and CDR2 sequences are MNHEY and SMNVEV (reference sequence). There are 13 residues in the CDR3.

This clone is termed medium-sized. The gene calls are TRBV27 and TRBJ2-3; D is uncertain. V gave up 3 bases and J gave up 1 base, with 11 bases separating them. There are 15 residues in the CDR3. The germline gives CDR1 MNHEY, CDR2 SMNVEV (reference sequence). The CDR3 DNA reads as TGTGCCAGCAGTTTTTCAATGTCGGGCACAGATACGCAGTATTTT. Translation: CASSFSMSGTDTQYF.

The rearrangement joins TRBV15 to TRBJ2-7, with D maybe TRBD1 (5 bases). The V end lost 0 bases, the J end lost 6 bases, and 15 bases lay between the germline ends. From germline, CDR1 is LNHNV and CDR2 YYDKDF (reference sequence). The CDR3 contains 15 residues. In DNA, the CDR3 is TGTGCCACCAGCAGAGATCAGGGAATCGGTGGCGAGCAGTACTTC. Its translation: CATSRDQGIGGEQYF.

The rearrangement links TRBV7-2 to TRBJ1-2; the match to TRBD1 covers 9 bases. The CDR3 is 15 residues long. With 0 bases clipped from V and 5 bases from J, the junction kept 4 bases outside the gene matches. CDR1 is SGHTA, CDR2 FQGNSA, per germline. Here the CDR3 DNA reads TGTGCCAGCAGCTTAGCTGGGACAGGGCTTTATGGCTACACCTTC. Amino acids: CASSLAGTGLYGYTF.

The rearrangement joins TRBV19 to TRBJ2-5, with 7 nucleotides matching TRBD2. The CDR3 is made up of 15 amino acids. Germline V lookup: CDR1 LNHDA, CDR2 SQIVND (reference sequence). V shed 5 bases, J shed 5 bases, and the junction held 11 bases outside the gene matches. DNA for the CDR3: TGTGCCAGTAGTGCAGGACTAGAATTAGGGGAGACCCAGTACTTC. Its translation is CASSAGLELGETQYF.

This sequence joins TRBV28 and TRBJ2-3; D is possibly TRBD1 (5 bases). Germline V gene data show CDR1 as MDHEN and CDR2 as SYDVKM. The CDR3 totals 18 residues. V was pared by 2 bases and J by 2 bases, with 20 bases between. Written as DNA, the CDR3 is TGTGCCAGCAGTTTACCCAGGGCAGGTCCGTACAACACAGATACGCAGTATTTT. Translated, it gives CASSLPRAGPYNTDTQYF.

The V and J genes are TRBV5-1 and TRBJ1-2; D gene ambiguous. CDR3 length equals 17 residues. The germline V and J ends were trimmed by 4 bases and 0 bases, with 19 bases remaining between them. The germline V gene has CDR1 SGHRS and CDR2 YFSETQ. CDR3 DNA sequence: TGCGCCAGCAGCGACGGACTGCGGGGAAAAGCTAACTATGGCTACACCTTC. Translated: CASSDGLRGKANYGYTF.

The DNA for the CDR3 is TGTGCCAGCAGTTTCAGTAGCAATCAGCCCCAGCATTTT. Amino acids: CASSFSSNQPQHF. The V gene is TRBV28, the J gene TRBJ1-5, with D uncertain. This CDR3 is 13 amino acids long. With 3 bases removed from V and 0 bases from J, the gap between germline ends came to 3 bases. Germline CDR1 MDHEN, CDR2 SYDVKM.

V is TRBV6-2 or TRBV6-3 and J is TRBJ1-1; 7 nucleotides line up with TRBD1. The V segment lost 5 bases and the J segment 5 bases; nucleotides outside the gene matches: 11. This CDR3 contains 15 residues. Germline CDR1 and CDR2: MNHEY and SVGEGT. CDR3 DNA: TGTGCCAGCAGTGACCGAACGACAGGGCGTACTGAAGCTTTCTTT. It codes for CASSDRTTGRTEAFF.